Presented here are 29 T cell receptor beta chains from one specimen sequenced in a study of control samples from healthy donors and cancer patients. Method: immunoSEQ multiplex PCR; TCRdb's copy keeps in-frame clones and lacks some. The profile shows 150,000 to 200,000 clones, around 94% of them singletons. Sequencing used PBMCs. The receptors stem from a man in his 60s with colorectal cancer.

The rearrangement uses TRBV18 and TRBJ2-7, with 9 positions matching TRBD1. The CDR3 length is 13 residues. Germline CDR1 is KGHSH and CDR2 is LQKENI. With 7 bases clipped from V and 6 bases from J, the junction kept 7 bases outside the gene matches. CDR3 region: CASCRDRASEQYF. In DNA form, the CDR3 reads TGTGCCAGCTGCCGGGACAGGGCATCCGAGCAGTACTTC.

The chain has TRBV18 and TRBJ1-1; no definite D call. The CDR3 spans 14 residues. V gave up 1 base and J gave up 1 base, with 7 bases separating them. The germline V gene has CDR1 KGHSH and CDR2 LQKENI. The CDR3 is CASSPQAQNTEAFF. CDR3 bases: TGTGCCAGCTCACCACAGGCACAGAACACTGAAGCTTTCTTT.

CDR3 DNA sequence: TGTGCCAGCAGCTTAGTAGGGTTTAACGGCTACACCTTC. Residues: CASSLVGFNGYTF. J is TRBJ1-2 and V is TRBV11-2; D gene ambiguous. The germline V gene has CDR1 SGHAT and CDR2 FQNNGV. V lost 1 base and J 8 bases, leaving 11 bases between the germline ends. The CDR3 totals 13 residues. The whole variable domain, remainder taken from reference TRBV11-2 and TRBJ1-2, is EAGVAQSPRYKIIEKRQSVAFWCNPISGHATLYWYQQILGQGPKLLIQFQNNGVVDDSQLPKDRFSAERLKGVDSTLKIQPAKLEDSAVYLCASSLVGFNGYTFGSGTRLTVV.

The rearrangement joins TRBV20-1 to TRBJ2-7, with D tentatively TRBD2 (5 bases). Deletions cut 3 bases from V and 3 bases from J, with 6 bases between. The CDR3 runs to 11 residues. Looked up from germline, CDR1 is DFQATT and CDR2 is SNEGSKA (reference sequence). This chain's CDR3 is CSASSVYEQYF. Here the CDR3 DNA reads TGCAGTGCTAGTAGCGTCTACGAGCAGTACTTC.

The chain combines TRBV6-2 or TRBV6-3 with TRBJ2-2; TRBD1 or TRBD2 may be the D gene (5 bases each). The CDR3 is 14 amino acids. Germline loops: CDR1 MNHEY, CDR2 SVGEGT. V lost 5 bases and J 0 bases, leaving 7 bases between the germline ends. The CDR3: CASSLGANTGELFF. The DNA of the CDR3 is TGTGCCAGCAGTCTGGGGGCGAACACCGGGGAGCTGTTTTTT.

The V call is TRBV7-9, the J call TRBJ2-1; D unclear. This CDR3 region has 13 residues. The V and J ends lost 3 bases and 6 bases respectively, with 9 bases between them. The germline V gene has CDR1 SEHNR and CDR2 FQNEAQ (reference sequence). In nucleotides, the CDR3 is TGTGCCAGCAGCTTCGGCCAGTCCAATGAGCAGTTCTTC. Translating it yields CASSFGQSNEQFF.

The chain links TRBV5-1 to TRBJ2-3; 12 positions agree with TRBD2. Germline loops: CDR1 SGHRS, CDR2 YFSETQ. J was trimmed by 4 bases and V by 1 base; bases with no gene match: 7. The CDR3 sequence is 17 residues long. This chain's CDR3 is CASSLTPSGGASDTQYF. The CDR3 DNA reads TGCGCCAGCAGCTTGACTCCTAGCGGGGGGGCATCAGATACGCAGTATTTT.

In the case of this clone: This CDR3 is also generated by other DNA sequences in the sample. V is TRBV6-6 and J is TRBJ2-5; D gene uncertain. Trimming stripped 2 bases from V and 1 base from J, with 2 bases between. The CDR3 totals 12 residues. CDR1 and CDR2 (germline): MNHNY, SVGAGI (reference sequence). The CDR3 DNA reads as TGTGCCAGCAGTTACCGCCAAGAGACCCAGTACTTC. Encoded protein: CASSYRQETQYF.

The J gene is TRBJ2-7, the V gene TRBV5-1, with a possible D match to TRBD2 (6 bases). The CDR3 is made up of 16 amino acids. CDR1 and CDR2 from the germline V gene are SGHRS and YFSETQ. V was clipped by 3 bases and J by 0 bases, with 16 bases between them. The CDR3 DNA reads as TGCGCCAGCAGCTCTGGGGGACTTCCGAGCTCCTACGAGCAGTACTTC. The encoded protein is CASSSGGLPSSYEQYF.

CDR3 bases: TGTGCCAGCAGGGATACAGGGGCTGGGGCCAACGTCCTGACTTTC. It is translated as CASRDTGAGANVLTF. This chain connects TRBV5-4 to TRBJ2-6, with 7 bases fitting TRBD1. With V trimmed by 5 bases and J by 2 bases, 4 bases remained unmatched. Per the germline V gene, CDR1 is SGHNT and CDR2 is YYREEE (reference sequence). The CDR3 is made up of 15 amino acids.

This chain connects TRBV11-3 to TRBJ2-6; D ambiguous. From germline, CDR1 is SGHNT and CDR2 YENEEA. V lost 1 base to trimming and J lost 2 bases, with 6 bases between them. CDR3 length: 15 residues. CDR3 protein: CASSLGVTGANVLTF. The DNA of the CDR3 is TGTGCCAGCAGCTTAGGGGTTACTGGGGCCAACGTCCTGACTTTC.

This chain links TRBV12-3 or TRBV12-4 with TRBJ2-2; no definite D call. The CDR3 covers 13 residues. V was trimmed by 5 bases and J by 0 bases, leaving 4 bases between them. For the CDR3, the DNA is TGTGCCAGCAGTCGATCGAACACCGGGGAGCTGTTTTTT. This encodes CASSRSNTGELFF.

The chain links TRBV6-6 to TRBJ2-6; no reliable D call. Germline CDR1 reads MNHNY; CDR2 reads SVGAGI (reference sequence). The V end lost 7 bases, the J end lost 2 bases, and 3 bases lay between the germline ends. The CDR3 extends over 12 amino acids. Here the CDR3 reads CASNAGANVLTF. The DNA of the CDR3 is TGTGCCAGCAACGCTGGGGCCAACGTCCTGACTTTC.

By frequency in the sample, this clone is large. The chain employs TRBV27 and TRBJ1-2; no firm D call. Germline CDR1 and CDR2: MNHEY and SMNVEV (reference sequence). This CDR3 is built from 17 residues. Trimming removed 0 bases at V and 8 bases at J, with 22 bases between. As DNA, the CDR3 is TGTGCCAGCAGTTTATCGTTCTATGAGCTATCACTATACGGCTACACCTTC. Its protein product is CASSLSFYELSLYGYTF.

This chain links TRBV10-2 with TRBJ2-5; TRBD1 matches 7 bases. Unmatched junction bases numbered 6, after V lost 6 bases and J lost 5 bases. CDR3 length: 13 residues. Germline CDR1 reads WSHSY; CDR2 reads SAAADI. The chain's CDR3 is CASRAGGAETQYF. The CDR3 bases are TGCGCCAGCAGGGCAGGGGGAGCGGAGACCCAGTACTTC.

The chain links TRBV30 to TRBJ1-1, with D perhaps TRBD1 (6 bases). With 7 bases removed from V and 5 bases from J, the gap between germline ends came to 17 bases. This CDR3 region has 13 residues. Looked up from germline, CDR1 is GTSNPN and CDR2 is SVGIG (reference sequence). CDR3 sequence (DNA): TGTGCCTTTGAACAGGGCAGTGGTACTGAAGCTTTCTTT. Translating gives CAFEQGSGTEAFF.

The chain combines TRBV15 with TRBJ1-4, with D uncertain. V shed 0 bases and J shed 7 bases, with 12 bases lying between them. CDR1 is LNHNV, CDR2 YYDKDF, per germline (reference sequence). The CDR3 is made up of 15 amino acids. CDR3 coding DNA: TGTGCCACCAGCAGAGATCCGGGAATAGGTGAAAAACTGTTTTTT. Its translation: CATSRDPGIGEKLFF.

The chain has TRBV3-1 (or the pseudogene TRBV3-2) and TRBJ2-5, with 7 bases that match TRBD1. The CDR3 is 16 amino acids. Germline V CDR1 and CDR2: LGHDT, YNNKEL (reference sequence). Trimming removed 0 bases from V and 0 bases from J; junction bases left unmatched: 4. This chain's CDR3 is CASSQDAGGYQETQYF. CDR3 sequence (DNA): TGTGCCAGCAGCCAAGATGCAGGGGGATACCAAGAGACCCAGTACTTC.

The chain is built from TRBV7-9 and TRBJ2-1; D unresolved. The germline V gene has CDR1 SEHNR and CDR2 FQNEAQ (reference sequence). The CDR3 is made up of 11 amino acids. The germline V and J ends were trimmed by 1 base and 12 bases, with 7 bases remaining between them. CDR3 in amino acids: CASSLDPTQFF. DNA of the CDR3: TGTGCCAGCAGCTTAGATCCTACGCAGTTCTTC.

The rearrangement links TRBV11-1 to TRBJ2-1; D may be TRBD1 (5 bases). The CDR3 has 16 amino acids. V lost 3 bases and J 2 bases, leaving 14 bases between the germline ends. Per germline, CDR1 SGHAT and CDR2 FQDESV (reference sequence). The CDR3: CASSFKAGKTYNEQFF. In DNA, the CDR3 is TGTGCCAGCAGCTTTAAGGCAGGGAAGACCTACAATGAGCAGTTCTTC.

V usage is TRBV3-1 (or the pseudogene TRBV3-2) and J usage is TRBJ2-3; 8 bases are a match to TRBD2. V shed 0 bases, J shed 4 bases, and the junction held 6 bases outside the gene matches. Germline V CDR1 and CDR2: LGHDT, YNNKEL (reference sequence). The CDR3 sequence is 16 residues long. CDR3 in amino acids: CASSQEGSSGPDTQYF. CDR3 coding DNA: TGTGCCAGCAGCCAAGAAGGGTCTAGCGGGCCAGATACGCAGTATTTT.

DNA for the CDR3: TGTGCCAGCAGCAAAGAAACGGGCTCTAGCTATGGCTACACCTTC. This encodes CASSKETGSSYGYTF. The rearrangement joins TRBV21-1 to TRBJ1-2. TRBV21-1 is an annotated pseudogene. The CDR3 runs to 15 residues.

The chain combines TRBV5-1 with TRBJ2-5, with D possibly matching TRBD1 (7 bases). Trimming removed 4 bases from V and 2 bases from J, with 15 bases in between. CDR1 and CDR2 from the germline V gene are SGHRS and YFSETQ. CDR3 size: 15 residues. The CDR3 DNA sequence: TGCGCCAGCAGCCACTCAGGGGGGCGGCAAGAGACCCAGTACTTC. Protein sequence: CASSHSGGRQETQYF.

The CDR3 bases are TGTGCCAGTATGACAAATGAAAAACTGTTTTTT. It is translated as CASMTNEKLFF. The genes are TRBV19 and TRBJ1-4, with D uncertain. CDR1 is LNHDA and CDR2 is SQIVND in the germline V gene (reference sequence). There are 11 residues in the CDR3. With 7 bases removed from V and 5 bases from J, the gap between germline ends came to 5 bases.

The V call is TRBV6-5, the J call TRBJ2-7, with D hard to call. V dropped 6 bases and J dropped 2 bases, with 5 bases sitting between them. CDR1 and CDR2 (germline): MNHEY, SVGAGI. The CDR3 is 11 amino acids. The CDR3 here is CASRATYEQYF. In nucleotides, the CDR3 is TGTGCCAGCAGGGCGACCTACGAGCAGTACTTC.

This chain links TRBV6-1 with TRBJ1-2; weak D call: TRBD1 (6 bases). The CDR3 has 15 amino acids. The germline V and J ends were trimmed by 1 base and 4 bases, with 13 bases remaining between them. Per the germline V gene, CDR1 is MNHNS and CDR2 is SASEGT. The CDR3 sequence: CASSEESEGGYGYTF. CDR3 in DNA: TGTGCCAGCAGTGAAGAAAGCGAGGGGGGCTATGGCTACACCTTC.

The gene calls are TRBV3-1 (or the pseudogene TRBV3-2) and TRBJ1-2; a possible D gene is TRBD1 (6 bases). V lost 2 bases and J lost 4, with 14 bases in between. The germline V gene encodes CDR1 LGHDT and CDR2 YNNKEL (reference sequence). The CDR3 covers 15 residues. The CDR3 reads CASSQPGGGAYGYTF. The CDR3, as DNA: TGTGCCAGCAGCCAACCGGGTGGGGGGGCCTATGGCTACACCTTC.

J is TRBJ1-1 and V is TRBV18; D unclear. CDR3 length: 13 amino acids. The V end lost 6 bases, the J end lost 8 bases, and 16 bases lay between the germline ends. In germline, CDR1 is KGHSH, CDR2 LQKENI. In nucleotides, the CDR3 is TGTGCCAGCTCGACCGAGGTCGGTAGAGAAGCTTTCTTT. Its translation: CASSTEVGREAFF.

The rearrangement uses TRBV10-3 and TRBJ2-7; D possibly corresponds to TRBD1 (6 bases). This CDR3 contains 13 residues. CDR1 is ENHRY, CDR2 SYGVKD, per germline. With 4 bases removed from V and 5 bases from J, the gap between germline ends came to 12 bases. Here the CDR3 reads CAISAGQGNEQYF. DNA for the CDR3: TGTGCCATCAGTGCGGGTCAGGGGAACGAGCAGTACTTC.